The next 9 T cell receptor beta chains were all read from a single sample in a study of CD8+ T cells in alopecia areata. Sequencing templates came from extracted RNA that was reverse transcribed into cDNA. Clones were sequenced by immunoSEQ multiplex PCR, and TCRdb holds only the in-frame ones, with some missing. The table includes about 190,000 clones, about three fifths detected once. The treatment here: oral pan-JAK inhibitor, 5-10 mg twice daily. The sample consisted of CD4+ T cells sorted from blood, taken at week 4, from a patient treated with tofacitinib. The receptors stem from a human donor with alopecia areata.

The chain links TRBV5-1 to TRBJ2-1; the D gene is possibly TRBD2 (6 bases). Per the germline V gene, CDR1 is SGHRS and CDR2 is YFSETQ. The CDR3 sequence is 15 residues long. V lost 6 bases to trimming and J lost 4 bases, with 17 bases between them. CDR3 bases: TGCGCCAGCACCCTCAGTCCGGAGGGTTACAATGAGCAGTTCTTC. This gives the protein CASTLSPEGYNEQFF.

This clone was counted only a few times. CDR3 loop: CASSKGLAGEIPYEQYF. In DNA, the CDR3 is TGTGCCAGCAGTAAGGGACTAGCGGGAGAGATCCCCTACGAGCAGTACTTC. The chain couples TRBV28 to TRBJ2-7, with 14 bases fitting TRBD2. Losses at the gene ends were 5 bases for V and 2 bases for J; bases not matched to a gene: 8. Germline CDR1 and CDR2: MDHEN and SYDVKM. The CDR3 loop spans 17 amino acids.

This chain links TRBV30 with TRBJ2-7, with D unclear. The germline V gene has CDR1 GTSNPN and CDR2 SVGIG (reference sequence). This CDR3 contains 11 residues. CDR3 residues: CSWGTEREQYF. The CDR3 DNA reads as TGTTCTTGGGGAACAGAGAGGGAGCAGTACTTC. Filled out from reference TRBV30 and TRBJ2-7, the complete variable domain reads SQTIHQWPATLVQPVGSPLSLECTVEGTSNPNLYWYRQAAGRGLQLLFYSVGIGQISSEVPQNLSASRPQDRQFILSSKKLLLSDSGFYLCSWGTEREQYFGPGTRLTVT.

This clone has a handful of counts. This chain joins TRBV7-2 and TRBJ1-2; D gene uncertain. CDR3 size: 15 residues. Trimming cost V 5 bases and J 0 bases, with 13 bases left between them. Germline assignment: CDR1 SGHTA and CDR2 FQGNSA. The CDR3 bases are TGTGCCAGCAGCCAACGACGGTCAGCTAACTATGGCTACACCTTC. Translated, it gives CASSQRRSANYGYTF.

The rearrangement joins TRBV7-2 to TRBJ2-6; a weak D match, TRBD2 (6 bases). This CDR3 comprises 18 residues. Germline V gene data show CDR1 as SGHTA and CDR2 as FQGNSA. Trimming cost V 4 bases and J 4 bases, with 20 bases left between them. The CDR3 spells CASSSRDPGTAGANVLTF. CDR3 DNA: TGTGCCAGCAGCTCAAGAGATCCTGGGACTGCAGGGGCCAACGTCCTGACTTTC.

This rearrangement joins TRBV25-1 to TRBJ2-2; D is ambiguous. The CDR3 is 17 residues long. V was trimmed by 2 bases and J by 4 bases, leaving 17 bases between them. Germline CDR1 MGHDK, CDR2 SYGVNS. For the CDR3, the DNA is TGTGCCAGCAGTGAACGTCAAGTAAGGGTCGGCACCGGGGAGCTGTTTTTT. Protein sequence: CASSERQVRVGTGELFF.

This rearrangement joins TRBV27 to TRBJ1-4; the D gene is possibly TRBD1 (5 bases). V was trimmed by 4 bases and J by 4 bases, leaving 16 bases between them. The CDR3 totals 16 residues. Germline V lookup: CDR1 MNHEY, CDR2 SMNVEV (reference sequence). The CDR3 DNA reads TGTGCCAGCAGTTCCGGCAGGGAGCCGGTTAATGAAAAACTGTTTTTT. It is translated as CASSSGREPVNEKLFF.

The genes are TRBV7-8 and TRBJ2-7; TRBD1 agrees at 9 bases. The CDR3 is 14 residues long. Germline lookup yields CDR1 SGHVS and CDR2 FQNEAQ. The junction had 6 bases not matched to a gene; V was cut back by 5 bases and J by 4 bases. CDR3 in amino acids: CASSRGQGGYEQYF. In DNA, the CDR3 is TGTGCCAGCAGCAGGGGACAGGGAGGATACGAGCAGTACTTC.

Notes on this clone: In the same sample, other DNA sequences code for this CDR3. The chain combines TRBV30 with TRBJ1-2, with D possibly TRBD1 on 5 matching bases. There are 12 residues in the CDR3. The V end was cut by 3 bases, the J end by 3 bases, with 8 bases between. Germline values: CDR1 GTSNPN, CDR2 SVGIG (reference sequence). CDR3 in amino acids: CAWSVRDYGYTF. The CDR3 DNA sequence: TGTGCCTGGAGCGTCAGGGACTATGGCTACACCTTC.